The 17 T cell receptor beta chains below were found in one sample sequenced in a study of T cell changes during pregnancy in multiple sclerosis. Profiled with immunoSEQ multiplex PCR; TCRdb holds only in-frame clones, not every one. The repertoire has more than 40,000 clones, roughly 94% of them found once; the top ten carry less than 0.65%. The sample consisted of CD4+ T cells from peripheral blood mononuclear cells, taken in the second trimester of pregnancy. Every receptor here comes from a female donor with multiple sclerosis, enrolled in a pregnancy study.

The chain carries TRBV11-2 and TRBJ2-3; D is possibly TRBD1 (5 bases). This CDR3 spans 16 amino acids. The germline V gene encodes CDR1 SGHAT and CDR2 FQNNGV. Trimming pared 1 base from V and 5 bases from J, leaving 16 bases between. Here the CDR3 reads CASSLVGAGKGDTQYF. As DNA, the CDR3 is TGTGCCAGCAGCTTAGTTGGAGCAGGGAAGGGAGATACGCAGTATTTT.

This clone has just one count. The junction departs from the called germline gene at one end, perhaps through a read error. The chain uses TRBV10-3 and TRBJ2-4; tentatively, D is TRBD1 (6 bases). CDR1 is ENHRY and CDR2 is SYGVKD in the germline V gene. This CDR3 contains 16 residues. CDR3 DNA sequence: TGTGCCATCGGTGAGCCAGGGGTAAACTCCAAGAACATTCAGTACTTC. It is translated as CAIGEPGVNSKNIQYF.

This CDR3 is CASSMSTLSNQPQHF. CDR3 nucleotides: TGTGCCAGTAGTATGAGCACTCTTAGCAATCAGCCCCAGCATTTT. The chain recombines TRBV19 with TRBJ1-5; D call uncertain. The CDR3 loop spans 15 amino acids. In germline, CDR1 is LNHDA, CDR2 SQIVND (reference sequence). V was pared by 3 bases and J by 0 bases, with 9 bases between.

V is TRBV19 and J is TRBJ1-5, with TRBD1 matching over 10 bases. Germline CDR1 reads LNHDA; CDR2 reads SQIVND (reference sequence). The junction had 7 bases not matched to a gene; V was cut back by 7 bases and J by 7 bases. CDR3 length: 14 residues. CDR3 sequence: CASTTTGGVQPQHF. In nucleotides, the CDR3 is TGTGCCAGTACTACGACAGGGGGCGTGCAGCCCCAGCATTTT.

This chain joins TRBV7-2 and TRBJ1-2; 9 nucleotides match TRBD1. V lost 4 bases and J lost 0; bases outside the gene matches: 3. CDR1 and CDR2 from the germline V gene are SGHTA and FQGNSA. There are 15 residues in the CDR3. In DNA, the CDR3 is TGTGCCAGCAGCTCCGACAGGGGGGCTAACTATGGCTACACCTTC. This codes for CASSSDRGANYGYTF.

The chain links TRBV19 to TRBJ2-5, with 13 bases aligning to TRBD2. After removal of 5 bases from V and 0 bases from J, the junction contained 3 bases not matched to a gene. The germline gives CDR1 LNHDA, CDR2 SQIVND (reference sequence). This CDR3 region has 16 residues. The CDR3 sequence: CASSPGLAGYQETQYF. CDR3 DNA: TGTGCCAGTAGTCCGGGACTAGCGGGGTACCAAGAGACCCAGTACTTC.

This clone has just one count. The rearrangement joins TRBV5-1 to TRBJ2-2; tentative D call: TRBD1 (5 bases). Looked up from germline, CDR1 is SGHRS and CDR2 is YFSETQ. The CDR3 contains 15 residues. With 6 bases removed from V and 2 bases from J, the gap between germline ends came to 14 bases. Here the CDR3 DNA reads TGCGCCAGCAAGAGTGGGCAGGGAAACACCGGGGAGCTGTTTTTT. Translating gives CASKSGQGNTGELFF.

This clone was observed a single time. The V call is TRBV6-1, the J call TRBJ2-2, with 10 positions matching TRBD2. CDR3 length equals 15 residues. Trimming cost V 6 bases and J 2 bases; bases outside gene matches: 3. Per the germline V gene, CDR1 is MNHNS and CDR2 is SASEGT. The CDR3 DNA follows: TGTGCCAGCAGAGCGGGGGGGTTTAACACCGGGGAGCTGTTTTTT. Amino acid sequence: CASRAGGFNTGELFF.

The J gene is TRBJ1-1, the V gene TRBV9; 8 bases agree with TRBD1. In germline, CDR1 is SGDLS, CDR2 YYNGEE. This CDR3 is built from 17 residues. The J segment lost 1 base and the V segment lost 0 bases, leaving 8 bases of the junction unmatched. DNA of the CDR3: TGTGCCAGCAGCGTAGCGACAGGGGCCCCTGGGAACACTGAAGCTTTCTTT. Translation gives CASSVATGAPGNTEAFF.

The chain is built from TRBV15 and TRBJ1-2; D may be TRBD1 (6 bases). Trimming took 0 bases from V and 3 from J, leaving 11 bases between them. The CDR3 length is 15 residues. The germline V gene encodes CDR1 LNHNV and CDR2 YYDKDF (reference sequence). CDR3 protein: CATSRDLAGDYGYTF. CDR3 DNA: TGTGCCACCAGCAGAGATCTGGCAGGGGACTATGGCTACACCTTC.

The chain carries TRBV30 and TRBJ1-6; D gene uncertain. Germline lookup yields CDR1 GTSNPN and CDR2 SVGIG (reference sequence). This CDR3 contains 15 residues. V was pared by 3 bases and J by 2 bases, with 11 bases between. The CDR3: CAWSRGGPYNSPLHF. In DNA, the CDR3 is TGTGCCTGGAGCCGCGGAGGGCCCTATAATTCACCCCTCCACTTT.

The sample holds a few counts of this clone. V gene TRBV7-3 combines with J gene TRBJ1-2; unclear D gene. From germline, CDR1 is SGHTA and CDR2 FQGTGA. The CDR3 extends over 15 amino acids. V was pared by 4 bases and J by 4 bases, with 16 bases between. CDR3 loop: CASSSDSGRPYGYTF. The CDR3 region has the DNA TGTGCCAGCAGCTCCGATTCAGGTCGACCCTATGGCTACACCTTC.

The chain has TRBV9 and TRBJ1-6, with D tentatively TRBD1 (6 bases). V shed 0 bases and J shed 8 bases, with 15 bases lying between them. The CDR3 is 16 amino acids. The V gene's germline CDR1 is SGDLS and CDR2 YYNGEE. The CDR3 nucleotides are TGTGCCAGCAGCGTAGAACCGACAGGCCAATATTCACCCCTCCACTTT. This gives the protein CASSVEPTGQYSPLHF.

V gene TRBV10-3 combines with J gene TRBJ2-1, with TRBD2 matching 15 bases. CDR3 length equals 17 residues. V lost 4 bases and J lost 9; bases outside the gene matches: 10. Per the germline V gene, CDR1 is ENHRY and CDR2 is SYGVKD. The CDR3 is CAISATGTSGGLGEQFF. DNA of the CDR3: TGTGCCATCAGTGCGACCGGGACTAGCGGGGGGTTGGGTGAGCAGTTCTTC.

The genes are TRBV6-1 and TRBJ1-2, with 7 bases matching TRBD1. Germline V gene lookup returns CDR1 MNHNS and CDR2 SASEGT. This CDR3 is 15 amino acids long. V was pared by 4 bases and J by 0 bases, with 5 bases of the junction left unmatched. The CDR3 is CASSAGTEANYGYTF. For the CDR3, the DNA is TGTGCCAGCAGTGCCGGGACAGAAGCTAACTATGGCTACACCTTC.

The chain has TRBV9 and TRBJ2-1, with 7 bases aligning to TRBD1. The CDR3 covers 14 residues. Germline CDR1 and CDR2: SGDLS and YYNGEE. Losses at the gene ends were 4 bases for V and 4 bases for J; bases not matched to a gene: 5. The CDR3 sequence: CASSSRTGYNEQFF. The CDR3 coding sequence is TGTGCCAGCAGCTCCCGGACAGGATACAATGAGCAGTTCTTC.

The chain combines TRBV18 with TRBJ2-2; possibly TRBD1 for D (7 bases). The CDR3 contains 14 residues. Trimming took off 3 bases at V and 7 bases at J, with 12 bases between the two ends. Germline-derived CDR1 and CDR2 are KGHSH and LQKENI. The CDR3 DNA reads TGTGCCAGCTCACCCAGGGGGGCCGACGGGGAGCTGTTTTTT. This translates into CASSPRGADGELFF.